The source of this T cell receptor beta chain is a study of blood T cell repertoires in COVID-19. Study-level background: Whether acute or convalescent, the COVID-19 samples came from the United States, Italy and Spain. T cells, B-cell-depleted T cells, or PBMCs provided the cDNA or gDNA that served as material.

Methods used by the authors: Quantification of nucleated cells was approximated via reference gene primer amplification. Data came from immunoSEQ multiplex PCR; TCRdb stores just in-frame clones and leaves some out. The DNA gave D and trimming, while V, J and clone size come from that table. The data hold 150,000 to 200,000 clones, with more than 70% observed a single time. From germline, CDR1 is SGDLS and CDR2 YYNGEE. Trimming cost V 1 base and J 1 base; bases outside gene matches: 4. This CDR3 contains 16 residues. The sequenced material came from peripheral blood. The clonotype originates from a man aged 35 to 55 with active or convalescent COVID-19. This chain joins TRBV9 and TRBJ2-2; 7 positions match TRBD2. The CDR3 region has the DNA TGTGCCAGCAGCGTATACCCGGGAGGGAACACCGGGGAGCTGTTTTTT. Encoded protein: CASSVYPGGNTGELFF.